These 18 T cell receptor beta chains were sequenced from one sample in a study of neurological immune-mediated disorders. MiXCR, run by TCRdb on the 5' RACE reads, gives a single entry per CDR3 protein. The table records approximately 30,000 distinct CDR3 sequences, 20% to 25% of them present only once. Sequences were obtained from PBMCs. Every receptor here comes from an older woman in good health.

This clonotype has at least ten counts. The V call is TRBV3-1, the J call TRBJ1-2, with D tentatively TRBD1 (6 bases). CDR1 is LGHDT and CDR2 is YNNKEL in the germline V gene (reference sequence). Trimming removed 1 base at V and 2 bases at J, with 14 bases between. CDR3 length: 16 amino acids. The CDR3 sequence is CASSQGSPGQNYGYTF. As DNA, the CDR3 is TGTGCCAGCAGCCAAGGGAGCCCCGGACAGAACTATGGCTACACCTTC.

The sample holds many counts of this clonotype. This rearrangement joins TRBV5-8 to TRBJ1-2; 8 bases map to TRBD1. The junction had 14 bases not matched to a gene; V was cut back by 4 bases and J by 3 bases. The germline gives CDR1 SGHTS, CDR2 YDEGEE. The CDR3 has 17 amino acids. Written as DNA, the CDR3 is TGTGCCAGCAGCCGTAAAGGCAGGGGGCAGGTTCACTATGGCTACACCTTC. Its protein is CASSRKGRGQVHYGYTF.

Only one count was recorded for this clonotype. The chain is built from TRBV5-1 and TRBJ1-4; 8 bases match TRBD1. The V gene's germline CDR1 is SGHRS and CDR2 YFSETQ. Trimming took 2 bases from V and 5 from J; bases not matched to a gene: 2. The CDR3 is made up of 14 amino acids. This CDR3 reads CASSFRGRNEKLFF. The CDR3 nucleotides are TGCGCCAGCAGCTTCAGGGGGCGCAATGAAAAACTGTTTTTT.

The sample holds many counts of this clonotype. The V and J genes are TRBV7-9 and TRBJ1-1; D remains ambiguous. The CDR3 extends over 14 amino acids. Trimming pared 1 base from V and 0 bases from J, leaving 6 bases between. The germline V gene has CDR1 SEHNR and CDR2 FQNEAQ (reference sequence). In DNA form, the CDR3 reads TGTGCCAGCAGCTTAGGTGCCCTGAACACTGAAGCTTTCTTT. Translated, it gives CASSLGALNTEAFF. Drawing the rest from reference TRBV7-9 and TRBJ1-1, the complete variable domain is DTGVSQNPRHKITKRGQNVTFRCDPISEHNRLYWYRQTLGQGPEFLTYFQNEAQLEKSRLLSDRFSAERPKGSFSTLEIQRTEQGDSAMYLCASSLGALNTEAFFGQGTRLTVV.

This clonotype was recorded at least ten times. The rearrangement links TRBV6-2 or TRBV6-3 to TRBJ2-1; D uncertain. The CDR3 is 16 residues long. CDR1 MNHEY and CDR2 SVGEGT come from the germline V gene. With 6 bases removed from V and 1 base from J, the gap between germline ends came to 16 bases. The CDR3 coding sequence is TGTGCCAGCAGCCCCCGGTACATCGGATCCTACAATGAGCAGTTCTTC. This sequence encodes CASSPRYIGSYNEQFF.

This clonotype was seen repeatedly, ten times or more. The chain is built from TRBV27 and TRBJ2-7; 10 bases line up with TRBD2. The V segment lost 6 bases and the J segment 5 bases; nucleotides outside the gene matches: 10. The CDR3 consists of 15 residues. Germline CDR1 reads MNHEY; CDR2 reads SMNVEV (reference sequence). The DNA for the CDR3 is TGTGCCAGCAGACCCACTAGCGGGAATCCCCACGAGCAGTACTTC. Its translation: CASRPTSGNPHEQYF.

This clonotype has ten or more counts. This chain links TRBV7-9 with TRBJ1-6; D might be TRBD1 (6 bases). V lost 5 bases to trimming and J lost 14 bases, with 25 bases between them. Germline CDR1 and CDR2: SEHNR and FQNEAQ (reference sequence). This CDR3 is built from 16 residues. The CDR3 here is CASSPRRGQNLLTLHF. CDR3 DNA sequence: TGTGCCAGCAGCCCTAGAAGAGGACAGAACCTCTTGACCCTCCACTTT.

This clonotype was observed many times. The chain couples TRBV10-3 to TRBJ2-5; weak D call: TRBD2 (5 bases). The germline gives CDR1 ENHRY, CDR2 SYGVKD. The CDR3 is 15 residues long. V was shortened by 0 bases and J by 0 bases, with 8 bases between the two germline ends. CDR3 in DNA: TGTGCCATCAGTGAGTCATCGGGGTACCAAGAGACCCAGTACTTC. Protein product: CAISESSGYQETQYF.

Many counts were recorded for this clonotype. This rearrangement joins TRBV24-1 to TRBJ1-2, with D tentatively TRBD1 (5 bases). The CDR3 length is 15 residues. V lost 3 bases to trimming and J lost 6 bases, with 16 bases between them. Germline CDR1 KGHDR, CDR2 SFDVKD. This CDR3 is CATSDRVLGTDGYTF. The CDR3 coding sequence is TGTGCCACCAGTGATCGGGTGTTGGGGACGGATGGCTACACCTTC.

The rearrangement uses TRBV3-1 and TRBJ2-1; 9 bases align to TRBD2. J gave up 8 bases and V 11 bases, and 10 bases lay outside the gene matches. CDR3 length equals 13 residues. Germline CDR1 LGHDT, CDR2 YNNKEL (reference sequence). CDR3: CACQGLAVHEQFF. Written as DNA, the CDR3 is TGTGCCTGCCAGGGACTAGCCGTACATGAGCAGTTCTTC.

There are many counts of this clonotype. This chain connects TRBV6-2 or TRBV6-3 to TRBJ2-7, with TRBD1 identical over 12 bases. This CDR3 region has 16 residues. V lost 2 bases and J lost 6; bases outside the gene matches: 8. CDR1 is MNHEY and CDR2 is SVGEGT in the germline V gene. CDR3: CASSYTSGQGAFEQYF. As DNA, the CDR3 is TGTGCCAGCAGTTACACTTCGGGACAGGGGGCTTTCGAGCAGTACTTC.

This clonotype was recorded many times. The J gene is TRBJ2-7, the V gene TRBV6-5, with TRBD1 identical over 7 bases. V gave up 6 bases and J gave up 3 bases; unmatched junction bases: 8. Germline CDR1 and CDR2: MNHEY and SVGAGI. This CDR3 has 14 residues. The CDR3 DNA reads as TGTGCCAGCAGGTCCGGGACAGCTATCTACGAGCAGTACTTC. It specifies CASRSGTAIYEQYF.

This clonotype was counted many times. CDR3 coding DNA: TGTGCCAGCAGCGGACGTGTTTTCACAGATACGCAGTATTTT. As protein: CASSGRVFTDTQYF. The rearrangement links TRBV9 to TRBJ2-3; D is unclear. V lost 3 bases and J lost 2, with 10 bases in between. Germline V CDR1 and CDR2: SGDLS, YYNGEE. The length of the CDR3 is 14 residues.

This clonotype has ten or more counts. The chain recombines TRBV7-2 with TRBJ2-3; possibly TRBD2 for D (6 bases). V was shortened by 7 bases and J by 0 bases, with 11 bases between the two germline ends. This CDR3 contains 14 residues. CDR1 and CDR2 (germline): SGHTA, FQGNSA. For the CDR3, the DNA is TGTGCCAGCATCCCGGGGGTTAGCACAGATACGCAGTATTTT. Translated, it gives CASIPGVSTDTQYF.

This clonotype has ten or more counts. The chain couples TRBV7-3 to TRBJ2-5; D may correspond to TRBD1 or TRBD2 (5 bases each). The CDR3 is 14 amino acids. The V gene lost 4 bases and the J gene lost 4 bases, with 13 bases spanning the gap. Germline V gene lookup returns CDR1 SGHTA and CDR2 FQGTGA. The CDR3 loop reads CASSSGRFAETQYF. The CDR3 nucleotides are TGTGCCAGCAGCTCGGGACGGTTTGCAGAGACCCAGTACTTC.

This chain joins TRBV7-9 and TRBJ2-5; D uncertain. From germline, CDR1 is SEHNR and CDR2 FQNEAQ (reference sequence). V gave up 5 bases and J gave up 1 base, with 8 bases separating them. The CDR3 runs 13 residues. The CDR3: CASSIGFQETQYF. The CDR3 DNA reads TGTGCCAGCAGCATCGGTTTCCAAGAGACCCAGTACTTC.

In its sample, this clonotype was seen many times. The chain employs TRBV9 and TRBJ1-6, with a weak D call TRBD1 (5 bases). V shed 1 base and J shed 2 bases, with 10 bases lying between them. Germline assignment: CDR1 SGDLS and CDR2 YYNGEE. The CDR3 is 16 residues long. CDR3 nucleotide sequence: TGTGCCAGCAGCGTAACGGGGGTAACCTATAATTCACCCCTCCACTTT. Translation gives CASSVTGVTYNSPLHF.

Many counts were recorded for this clonotype. The genes are TRBV4-2 and TRBJ2-3; the D is unclear. Germline CDR1 and CDR2: LGHNA and YNFKEQ. Between the trimmed V and J ends, which lost 0 bases and 4 bases, there was a span of 5 bases. The CDR3 spans 13 residues. As DNA, the CDR3 is TGTGCCAGCAGCCAAGAGAGGTCAGATACGCAGTATTTT. As protein: CASSQERSDTQYF.